These 21 T cell receptor beta chains originate from one sample sequenced in a study of Ad26.COV2.S vaccination and SARS-CoV-2 variants. Measured with immunoSEQ multiplex PCR; TCRdb has only the in-frame clones, and not every one. Here the sample spans about 350,000 clones, 88% being singletons. Treatment noted: 19 received Ad26.COV2.S at low or high dose, single or two shots; about 5 received placebo; per-sample allocation not given. It was on day 63 after the first vaccine or placebo injection that samples were taken. The sample was peripheral blood, taken in a trial of Ad26.COV2.S vaccine versus placebo. These receptors originate from a person aged 18-60 years who received the Ad26.COV2.S COVID-19 vaccine or a placebo.

The J gene is TRBJ1-5, the V gene TRBV5-8; no reliable D call. The germline V gene has CDR1 SGHTS and CDR2 YDEGEE. The CDR3 is 15 residues long. Trimming cost V 3 bases and J 0 bases, with 10 bases left between them. The CDR3 DNA reads TGTGCCAGCAGCTCGGGGTGGGGTAGCAATCAGCCCCAGCATTTT. It encodes CASSSGWGSNQPQHF.

This clone was observed a few times. The gene calls are TRBV7-3 and TRBJ1-2; D not certain. This CDR3 is built from 15 residues. Germline loops: CDR1 SGHTA, CDR2 FQGTGA. V was clipped by 2 bases and J by 4 bases, with 14 bases between them. CDR3 DNA sequence: TGTGCCAGCAGCTTATCTCAGGACCGGATCTATGGCTACACCTTC. It is translated as CASSLSQDRIYGYTF.

V gene TRBV5-4 combines with J gene TRBJ2-1, with 9 bases that match TRBD1. The junction had 17 bases not matched to a gene; V was cut back by 0 bases and J by 10 bases. From germline, CDR1 is SGHNT and CDR2 YYREEE (reference sequence). CDR3 length equals 18 residues. The chain's CDR3 is CASSLGRTGVAVLNEQFF. The CDR3 DNA is TGTGCCAGCAGCTTGGGTAGGACAGGGGTTGCTGTTTTAAACGAGCAGTTCTTC.

This clone has only a few counts. The V and J genes are TRBV19 and TRBJ1-5; possible D gene TRBD1, 5 bases. Germline loops: CDR1 LNHDA, CDR2 SQIVND (reference sequence). V was pared by 9 bases and J by 12 bases, with 15 bases between. The CDR3 is 11 amino acids. The CDR3 sequence: CASRLSGVQHF. The CDR3 DNA reads TGTGCCAGCCGGCTTTCGGGGGTCCAGCATTTT.

The rearrangement links TRBV6-6 to TRBJ1-2; tentative D call: TRBD1 (6 bases). Per the germline V gene, CDR1 is MNHNY and CDR2 is SVGAGI (reference sequence). The CDR3 sequence is 13 residues long. V was trimmed by 6 bases and J by 8 bases, leaving 16 bases between them. The CDR3 sequence is CASRDLGALGYTF. The CDR3 DNA sequence: TGTGCCAGCAGGGACCTGGGGGCGCTCGGCTACACCTTC.

V and J are TRBV4-2 and TRBJ1-2; 9 bases align to TRBD1. The CDR3 is 17 residues long. The germline V gene has CDR1 LGHNA and CDR2 YNFKEQ. V trimming: 0 bases; J trimming: 4 bases; junction bases outside the gene matches: 9. The CDR3: CASSQEKGGTGIYGYTF. The CDR3 DNA is TGTGCCAGCAGCCAAGAAAAAGGTGGGACAGGGATCTATGGCTACACCTTC.

The rearrangement joins TRBV19 to TRBJ1-2, with 7 bases identical to TRBD1. The CDR3 covers 14 residues. Germline V gene data show CDR1 as LNHDA and CDR2 as SQIVND (reference sequence). J gave up 2 bases and V 10 bases, and 10 bases lay outside the gene matches. The CDR3 sequence: CATVEQTGNYGYTF. The CDR3 nucleotides are TGTGCCACAGTAGAACAGACAGGGAACTATGGCTACACCTTC.

The rearrangement links TRBV12-3 or TRBV12-4 to TRBJ1-5; 7 positions agree with TRBD1. The trim removed 4 bases at V and 5 bases at J, leaving 2 bases unmatched. This CDR3 has 13 residues. The CDR3 DNA sequence: TGTGCCAGCAGTTGGGGACAGCATCAGCCCCAGCATTTT. Protein: CASSWGQHQPQHF.

The V and J genes are TRBV18 and TRBJ2-7, with D possibly TRBD2 on 6 matching bases. CDR1 is KGHSH, CDR2 LQKENI, per germline. The CDR3 has 15 amino acids. The V and J ends lost 3 bases and 2 bases respectively, with 14 bases between them. The DNA of the CDR3 is TGTGCCAGCTCACCGTCCGGGACTGCTACCTACGAGCAGTACTTC. Translation: CASSPSGTATYEQYF.

The gene calls are TRBV9 and TRBJ2-7; TRBD2 agrees at 7 bases. Germline V gene lookup returns CDR1 SGDLS and CDR2 YYNGEE. Trimming at V came to 4 bases and at J to 4 bases, leaving 14 bases not matched to a gene. The CDR3 covers 16 residues. Here the CDR3 reads CASSPRSGLGSYEQYF. CDR3 DNA: TGTGCCAGCAGCCCCCGGAGTGGACTAGGTTCTTACGAGCAGTACTTC.

V gene TRBV7-3 combines with J gene TRBJ2-2; D perhaps matches TRBD2 (5 bases). The germline gives CDR1 SGHTA, CDR2 FQGTGA. The CDR3 totals 14 residues. V lost 5 bases and J 4 bases, leaving 11 bases between the germline ends. As DNA, the CDR3 is TGTGCCAGCAGCGACCGACTACCCACCGGGGAGCTGTTTTTT. Translation gives CASSDRLPTGELFF.

V usage is TRBV19 and J usage is TRBJ2-1; D is perhaps TRBD1 (6 bases). The germline V and J ends were trimmed by 3 bases and 10 bases, with 13 bases remaining between them. Germline loops: CDR1 LNHDA, CDR2 SQIVND (reference sequence). This CDR3 has 13 amino acids. The CDR3 protein is CASSILGGNEQFF. The CDR3 DNA follows: TGTGCCAGTAGTATTTTAGGGGGAAACGAGCAGTTCTTC.

The CDR3 DNA reads as TGTGCCAGCAGCCAATGCAGGGGGTGGTTGAACACTGAAGCTTTCTTT. This sequence encodes CASSQCRGWLNTEAFF. The gene calls are TRBV3-1 (or the pseudogene TRBV3-2) and TRBJ1-1; 7 bases map to TRBD1. Germline V gene data show CDR1 as LGHDT and CDR2 as YNNKEL (reference sequence). This CDR3 comprises 16 residues. J was trimmed by 0 bases and V by 2 bases; bases with no gene match: 6.

The chain joins TRBV30 to TRBJ1-2, with D unclear. Germline assignment: CDR1 GTSNPN and CDR2 SVGIG (reference sequence). V lost 2 bases and J lost 8, with 12 bases in between. The CDR3 length is 12 residues. For the CDR3, the DNA is TGTGCCTGGAGTCGGGAGAACGGGGGCTACACCTTC. Residues: CAWSRENGGYTF.

The chain is built from TRBV6-2 or TRBV6-3 and TRBJ1-2, with a weak D call TRBD1 (5 bases). The CDR3 is 12 amino acids. The germline V gene encodes CDR1 MNHEY and CDR2 SVGEGT. The V and J ends lost 5 bases and 4 bases respectively, with 8 bases between them. In nucleotides, the CDR3 is TGTGCCAGCAGTCGCGGGGGCTATGGCTACACCTTC. Its protein product is CASSRGGYGYTF.

The chain carries TRBV6-5 and TRBJ2-4; no clear D. CDR1 and CDR2 from the germline V gene are MNHEY and SVGAGI. Between the trimmed V and J ends, which lost 0 bases and 1 base, there was a span of 7 bases. The length of the CDR3 is 15 residues. The CDR3 loop is CASSYSRGAKNIQYF. The CDR3 DNA is TGTGCCAGCAGTTACTCGAGAGGTGCCAAAAACATTCAGTACTTC.

The chain employs TRBV6-6 and TRBJ1-1; D is possibly TRBD1 (6 bases). Deletions cut 5 bases from V and 4 bases from J, with 11 bases between. The CDR3 extends over 13 amino acids. The germline V gene encodes CDR1 MNHNY and CDR2 SVGAGI (reference sequence). The CDR3 DNA reads as TGTGCCAGCAGTCGACAGGCACTCACTGAAGCTTTCTTT. As protein: CASSRQALTEAFF.

The chain joins TRBV5-1 to TRBJ1-3; 8 bases are a match to TRBD1. CDR3 length: 14 residues. The V gene end was trimmed by 4 bases and the J gene end by 4 bases; junction bases not matched to a gene: 4. Germline CDR1 SGHRS, CDR2 YFSETQ. CDR3 amino acids: CASSLGQEGNTIYF. Written as DNA, the CDR3 is TGCGCCAGCAGCCTGGGACAGGAAGGAAACACCATATATTTT. Together with reference TRBV5-1 and TRBJ1-3, the CDR3 gives the full variable domain: KAGVTQTPRYLIKTRGQQVTLSCSPISGHRSVSWYQQTPGQGLQFLFEYFSETQRNKGNFPGRFSGRQFSNSRSEMNVSTLELGDSALYLCASSLGQEGNTIYFGEGSWLTVV.

The rearrangement links TRBV30 to TRBJ2-5; D could derive from TRBD1 or TRBD2 (5 bases each). The germline V gene encodes CDR1 GTSNPN and CDR2 SVGIG (reference sequence). The CDR3 extends over 12 amino acids. The ends were cut back, 7 bases at V and 1 base at J, with 10 bases in the middle. CDR3 sequence: CALSGSQETQYF. The DNA of the CDR3 is TGTGCCTTATCAGGGAGCCAAGAGACCCAGTACTTC.

The CDR3 DNA reads TGTGCCAGCAGCACCCGACTAGCGGGAGGGGGGGAGACCCAGTACTTC. Encoded protein: CASSTRLAGGGETQYF. The V call is TRBV7-6, the J call TRBJ2-5; TRBD2 matches 14 bases. The length of the CDR3 is 16 residues. From germline, CDR1 is SGHVS and CDR2 FNYEAQ. V dropped 5 bases and J dropped 5; count of bases not matched to a gene: 7.

V usage is TRBV9 and J usage is TRBJ2-2; 7 bases agree with TRBD1. Germline trimming cut 4 bases from V and 2 bases from J; bases unmatched to any gene: 8. The CDR3 runs 16 residues. CDR1 and CDR2 from the germline V gene are SGDLS and YYNGEE. CDR3 protein: CASSTRGGLNTGELFF. CDR3 in DNA: TGTGCCAGCAGCACCCGAGGGGGCCTCAACACCGGGGAGCTGTTTTTT.